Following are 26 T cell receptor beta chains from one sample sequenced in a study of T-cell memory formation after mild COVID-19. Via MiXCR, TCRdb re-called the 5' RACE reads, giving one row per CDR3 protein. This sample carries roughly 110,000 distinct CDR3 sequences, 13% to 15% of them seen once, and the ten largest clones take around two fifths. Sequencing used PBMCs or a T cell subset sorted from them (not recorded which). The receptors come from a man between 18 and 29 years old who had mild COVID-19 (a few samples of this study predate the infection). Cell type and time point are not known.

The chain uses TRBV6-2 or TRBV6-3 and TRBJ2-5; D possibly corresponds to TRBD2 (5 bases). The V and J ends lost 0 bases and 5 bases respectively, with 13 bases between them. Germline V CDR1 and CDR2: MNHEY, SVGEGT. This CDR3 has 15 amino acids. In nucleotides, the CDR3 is TGTGCCAGCAGTTACTCTTCCACGAGGGCGGAGACCCAGTACTTC. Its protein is CASSYSSTRAETQYF.

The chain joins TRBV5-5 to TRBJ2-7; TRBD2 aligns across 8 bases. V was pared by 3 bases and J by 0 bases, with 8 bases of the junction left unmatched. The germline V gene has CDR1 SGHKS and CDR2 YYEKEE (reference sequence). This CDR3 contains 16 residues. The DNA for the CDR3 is TGTGCCAGCAGCTGGGCCGCGCTAGCGGGCTCCTACGAGCAGTACTTC. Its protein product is CASSWAALAGSYEQYF.

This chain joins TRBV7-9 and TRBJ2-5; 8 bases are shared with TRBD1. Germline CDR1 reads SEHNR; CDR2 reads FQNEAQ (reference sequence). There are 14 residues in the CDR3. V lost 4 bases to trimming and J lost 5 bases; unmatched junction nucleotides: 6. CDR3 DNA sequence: TGTGCCAGCAGCTCCGGACAGGGAGATGAGACCCAGTACTTC. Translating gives CASSSGQGDETQYF.

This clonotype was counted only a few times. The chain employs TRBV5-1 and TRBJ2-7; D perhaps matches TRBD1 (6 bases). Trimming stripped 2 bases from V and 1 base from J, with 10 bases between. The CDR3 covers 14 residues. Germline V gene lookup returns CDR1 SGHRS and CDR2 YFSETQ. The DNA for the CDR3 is TGCGCCAGCAGCTTCAGGGGTAGTTCCTACGAGCAGTACTTC. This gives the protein CASSFRGSSYEQYF. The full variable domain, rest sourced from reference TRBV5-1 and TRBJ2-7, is KAGVTQTPRYLIKTRGQQVTLSCSPISGHRSVSWYQQTPGQGLQFLFEYFSETQRNKGNFPGRFSGRQFSNSRSEMNVSTLELGDSALYLCASSFRGSSYEQYFGPGTRLTVT.

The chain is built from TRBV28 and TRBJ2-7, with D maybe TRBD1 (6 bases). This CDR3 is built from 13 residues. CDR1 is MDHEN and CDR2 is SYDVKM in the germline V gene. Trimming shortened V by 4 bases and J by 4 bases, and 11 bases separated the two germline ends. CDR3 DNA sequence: TGTGCCAGCAGTTGGCAGGGGTCGTACGAGCAGTACGTC. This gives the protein CASSWQGSYEQYV.

The CDR3 sequence: CASSHLRDRGQNEQYF. The CDR3 DNA reads as TGCGCCAGCAGCCACCTCCGGGACAGGGGGCAAAACGAGCAGTACTTC. The chain carries TRBV4-1 and TRBJ2-7; 12 positions agree with TRBD1. Trimming at V came to 3 bases and at J to 5 bases, leaving 8 bases not matched to a gene. Per the germline V gene, CDR1 is MGHRA and CDR2 is YSYEKL. This CDR3 has 16 amino acids.

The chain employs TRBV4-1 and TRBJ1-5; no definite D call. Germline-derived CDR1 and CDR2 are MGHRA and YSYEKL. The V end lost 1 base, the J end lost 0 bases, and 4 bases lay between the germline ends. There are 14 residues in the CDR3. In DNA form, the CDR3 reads TGCGCCAGCAGCCAAGGGGATAGCAATCAGCCCCAGCATTTT. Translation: CASSQGDSNQPQHF.

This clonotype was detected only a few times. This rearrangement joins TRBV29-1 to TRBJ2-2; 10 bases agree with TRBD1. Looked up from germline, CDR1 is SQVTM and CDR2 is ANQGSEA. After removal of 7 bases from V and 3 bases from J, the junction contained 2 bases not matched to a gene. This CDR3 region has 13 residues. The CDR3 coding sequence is TGCAGCGCAGACAGGGGGCACACCGGGGAGCTGTTTTTT. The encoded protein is CSADRGHTGELFF.

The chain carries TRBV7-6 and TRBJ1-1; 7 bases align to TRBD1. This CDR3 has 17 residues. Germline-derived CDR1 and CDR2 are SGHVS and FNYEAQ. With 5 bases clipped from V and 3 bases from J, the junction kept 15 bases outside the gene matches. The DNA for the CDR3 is TGTGCCAGCAGCACCCATAGGACCGGGACAGCGGACACTGAAGCTTTCTTT. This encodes CASSTHRTGTADTEAFF.

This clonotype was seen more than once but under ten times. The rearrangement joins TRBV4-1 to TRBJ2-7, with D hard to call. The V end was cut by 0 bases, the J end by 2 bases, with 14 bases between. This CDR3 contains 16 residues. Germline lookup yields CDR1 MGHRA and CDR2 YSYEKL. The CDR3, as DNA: TGCGCCAGCAGCCAAGATAGCAGAACTTTTACCTACGAGCAGTACTTC. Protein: CASSQDSRTFTYEQYF.

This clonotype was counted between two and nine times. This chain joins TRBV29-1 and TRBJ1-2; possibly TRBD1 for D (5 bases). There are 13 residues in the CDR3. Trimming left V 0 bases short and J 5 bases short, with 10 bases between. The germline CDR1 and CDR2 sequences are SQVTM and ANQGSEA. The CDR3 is CSVEEGTKYGYTF. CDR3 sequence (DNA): TGCAGCGTTGAAGAAGGGACCAAATATGGCTACACCTTC. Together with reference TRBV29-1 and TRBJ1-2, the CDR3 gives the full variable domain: SAVISQKPSRDICQRGTSLTIQCQVDSQVTMMFWYRQQPGQSLTLIATANQGSEATYESGFVIDKFPISRPNLTFSTLTVSNMSPEDSSIYLCSVEEGTKYGYTFGSGTRLTVV.

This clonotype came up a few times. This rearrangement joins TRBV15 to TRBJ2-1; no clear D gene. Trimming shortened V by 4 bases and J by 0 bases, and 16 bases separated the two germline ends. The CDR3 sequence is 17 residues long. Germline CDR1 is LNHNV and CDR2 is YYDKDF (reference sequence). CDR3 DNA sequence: TGTGCCACCAGCACCACCCCGGCAGATAGCTCCTACAATGAGCAGTTCTTC. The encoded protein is CATSTTPADSSYNEQFF.

For the CDR3, the DNA is TGTGCCAGCAGCTTCTCGGGAGCCTACGAGCAGTACTTC. Translated: CASSFSGAYEQYF. V gene TRBV11-2 combines with J gene TRBJ2-7; D might be TRBD2 (6 bases). Trimming left V 3 bases short and J 2 bases short, with 8 bases between. The length of the CDR3 is 13 residues. Germline V lookup: CDR1 SGHAT, CDR2 FQNNGV.

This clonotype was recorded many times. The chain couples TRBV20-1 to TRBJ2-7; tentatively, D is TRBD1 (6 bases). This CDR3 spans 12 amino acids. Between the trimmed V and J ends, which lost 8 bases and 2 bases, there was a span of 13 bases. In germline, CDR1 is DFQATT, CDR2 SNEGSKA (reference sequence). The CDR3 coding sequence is TGCAGTTCCCAACAGGGACCCTACGAGCAGTACGTC. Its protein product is CSSQQGPYEQYV.

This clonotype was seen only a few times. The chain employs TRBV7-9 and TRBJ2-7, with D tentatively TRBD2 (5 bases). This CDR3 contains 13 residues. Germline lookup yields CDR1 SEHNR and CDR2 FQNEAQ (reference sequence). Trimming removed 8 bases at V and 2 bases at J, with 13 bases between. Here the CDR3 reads CASVDGITYEQYF. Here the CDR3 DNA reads TGTGCCAGCGTCGACGGGATCACCTACGAGCAGTACTTC.

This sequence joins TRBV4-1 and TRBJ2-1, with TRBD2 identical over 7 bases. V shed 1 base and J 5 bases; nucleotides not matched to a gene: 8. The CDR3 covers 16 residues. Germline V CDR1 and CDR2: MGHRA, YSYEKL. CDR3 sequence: CASSQGAGVFDNEQFF. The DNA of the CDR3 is TGCGCCAGCAGCCAAGGGGCGGGGGTTTTCGACAATGAGCAGTTCTTC.

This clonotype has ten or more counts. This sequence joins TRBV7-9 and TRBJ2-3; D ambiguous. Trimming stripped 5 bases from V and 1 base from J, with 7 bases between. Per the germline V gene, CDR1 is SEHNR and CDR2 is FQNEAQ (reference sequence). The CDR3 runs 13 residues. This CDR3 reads CASSPEGTDTQYF. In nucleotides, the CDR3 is TGTGCCAGCAGCCCGGAAGGCACAGATACGCAGTATTTT.

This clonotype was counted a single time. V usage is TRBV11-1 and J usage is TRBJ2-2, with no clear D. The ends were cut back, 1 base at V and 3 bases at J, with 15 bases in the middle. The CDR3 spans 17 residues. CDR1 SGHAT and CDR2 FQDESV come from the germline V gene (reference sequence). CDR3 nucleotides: TGTGCCAGCAGCTTAGTCACCGGTCGTCTCTACACCGGGGAGCTGTTTTTT. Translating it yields CASSLVTGRLYTGELFF.

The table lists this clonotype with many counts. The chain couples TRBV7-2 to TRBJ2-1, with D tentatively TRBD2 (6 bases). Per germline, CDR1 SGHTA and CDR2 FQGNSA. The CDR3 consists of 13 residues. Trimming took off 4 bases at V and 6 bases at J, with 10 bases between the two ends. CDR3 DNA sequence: TGTGCCAGCAGCTCCACTAGCCTCAATGAGCAGTTCTTC. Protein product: CASSSTSLNEQFF.

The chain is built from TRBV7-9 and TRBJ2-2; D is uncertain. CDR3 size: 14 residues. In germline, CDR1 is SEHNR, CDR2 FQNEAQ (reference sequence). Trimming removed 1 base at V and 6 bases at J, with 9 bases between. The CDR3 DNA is TGTGCCAGCAGCTTAGAGGACGTGTCCGGGGAGCTGTTTTTT. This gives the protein CASSLEDVSGELFF.

For the CDR3, the DNA is TGTGCCAGCAACTACCGACAGGAGGACTATGGCTACACCTTC. It codes for CASNYRQEDYGYTF. The J gene is TRBJ1-2, the V gene TRBV6-2 or TRBV6-3; tentatively, D is TRBD1 (6 bases). The germline V gene encodes CDR1 MNHEY and CDR2 SVGEGT. This CDR3 comprises 14 residues. V lost 7 bases and J lost 3, with 15 bases in between.

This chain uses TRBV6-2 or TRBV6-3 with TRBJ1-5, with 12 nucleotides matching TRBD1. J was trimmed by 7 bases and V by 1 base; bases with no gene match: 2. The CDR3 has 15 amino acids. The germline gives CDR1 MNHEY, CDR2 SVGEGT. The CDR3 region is CASSYWDRGHQPQHF. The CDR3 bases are TGTGCCAGCAGTTACTGGGACAGGGGGCACCAGCCCCAGCATTTT.

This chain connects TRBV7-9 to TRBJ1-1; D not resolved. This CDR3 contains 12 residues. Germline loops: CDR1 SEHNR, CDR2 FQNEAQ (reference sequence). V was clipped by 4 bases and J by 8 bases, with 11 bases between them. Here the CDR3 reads CASSSPGLEAFF. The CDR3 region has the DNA TGTGCCAGCAGCTCTCCGGGGTTAGAAGCTTTCTTT.

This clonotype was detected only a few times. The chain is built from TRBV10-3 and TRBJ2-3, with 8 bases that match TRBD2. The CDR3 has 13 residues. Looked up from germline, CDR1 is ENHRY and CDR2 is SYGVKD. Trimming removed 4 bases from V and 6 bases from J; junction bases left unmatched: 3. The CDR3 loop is CAISGLALDTQYF. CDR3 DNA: TGTGCCATCAGTGGACTAGCGTTGGATACGCAGTATTTT.

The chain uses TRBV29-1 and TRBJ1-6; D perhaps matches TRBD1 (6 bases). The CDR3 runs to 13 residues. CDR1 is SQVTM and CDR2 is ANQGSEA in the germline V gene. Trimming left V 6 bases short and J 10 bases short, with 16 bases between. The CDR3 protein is CSVELPGGSPLHF. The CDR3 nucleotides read TGCAGCGTGGAACTCCCGGGGGGCTCACCCCTCCACTTT.

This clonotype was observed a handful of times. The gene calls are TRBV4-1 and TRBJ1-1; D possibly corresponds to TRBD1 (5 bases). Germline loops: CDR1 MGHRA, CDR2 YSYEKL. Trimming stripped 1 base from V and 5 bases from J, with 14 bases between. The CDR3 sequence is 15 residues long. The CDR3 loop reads CASSQVPAGGTEAFF. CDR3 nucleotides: TGCGCCAGCAGCCAAGTCCCGGCGGGGGGGACTGAAGCTTTCTTT.